This T cell receptor beta chain was documented in a study of blood T cell repertoires in COVID-19. Clones were sequenced by immunoSEQ multiplex PCR, and TCRdb holds only the in-frame ones, with some missing. The sample lists around 150,000 clones; 79% were seen once. The CDR3 covers 15 residues. The germline gives CDR1 MDHEN, CDR2 SYDVKM. The V gene lost 3 bases and the J gene lost 1 base, with 10 bases spanning the gap. This chain joins TRBV28 and TRBJ1-3; no definite D call. The TCR originated in a man between 45 and 60 years old with active or convalescent COVID-19. Sequencing used peripheral blood. The DNA of the CDR3 is TGTGCCAGCAGTTTGAGATCCGGGTCTGGAAACACCATATATTTT. It is translated as CASSLRSGSGNTIYF.